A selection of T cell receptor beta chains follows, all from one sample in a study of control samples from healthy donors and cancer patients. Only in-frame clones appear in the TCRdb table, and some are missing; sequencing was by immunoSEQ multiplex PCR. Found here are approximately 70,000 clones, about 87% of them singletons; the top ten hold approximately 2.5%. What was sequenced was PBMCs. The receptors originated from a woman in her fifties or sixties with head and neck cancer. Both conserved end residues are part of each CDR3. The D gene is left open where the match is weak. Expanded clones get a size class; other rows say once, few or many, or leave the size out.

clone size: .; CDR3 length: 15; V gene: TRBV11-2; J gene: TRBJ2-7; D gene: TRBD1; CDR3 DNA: TGTGCCAGCAGCGCTGGACAGGGGGCTTCCTACGAGCAGTACTTC; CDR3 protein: CASSAGQGASYEQYF
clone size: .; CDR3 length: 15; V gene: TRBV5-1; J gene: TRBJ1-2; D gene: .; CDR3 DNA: TGCGCCAGCAGCTTGGAGGGTCTTGATTTAGATGGCTACACCTTC; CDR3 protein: CASSLEGLDLDGYTF
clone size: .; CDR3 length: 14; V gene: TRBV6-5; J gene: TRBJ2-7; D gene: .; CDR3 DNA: TGTGCCACCAGGGGCAGGGGGGTCTCCTACGAGCAGTACTTC; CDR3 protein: CATRGRGVSYEQYF
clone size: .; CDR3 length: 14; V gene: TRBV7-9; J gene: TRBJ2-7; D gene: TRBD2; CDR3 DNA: TGTGCCAGCAGCTGGGCTTGGCGGGGGGACGAGCAGTACTTC; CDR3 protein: CASSWAWRGDEQYF
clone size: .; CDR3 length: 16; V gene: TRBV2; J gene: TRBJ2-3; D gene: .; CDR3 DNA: TGTGCCAGCAGTGAAACGGGCTTTCCTAGCACAGATACGCAGTATTTT; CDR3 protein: CASSETGFPSTDTQYF
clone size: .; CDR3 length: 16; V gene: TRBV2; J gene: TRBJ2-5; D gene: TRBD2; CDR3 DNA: TGTGCCAGCAGTGTTACTAGCGGGGCCCTTCAAGAGACCCAGTACTTC; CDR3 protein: CASSVTSGALQETQYF
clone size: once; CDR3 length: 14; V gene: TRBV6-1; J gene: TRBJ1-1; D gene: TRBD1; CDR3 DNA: TGTGCCAGCAGTTTCAGGGGGGTGAACACTGAAGCTTTCTTT; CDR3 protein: CASSFRGVNTEAFF
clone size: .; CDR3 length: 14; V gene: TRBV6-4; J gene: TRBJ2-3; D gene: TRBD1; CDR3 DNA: TGTGCCAGCAGTGGTCAAGGGGGCTCAGATACGCAGTATTTT; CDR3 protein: CASSGQGGSDTQYF
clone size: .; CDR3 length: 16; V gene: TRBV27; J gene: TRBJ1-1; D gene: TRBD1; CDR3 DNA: TGTGCCAGTTCTTTTAGGTGGACAGGGGGGAACGCTGAAGCTTTCTTT; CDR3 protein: CASSFRWTGGNAEAFF
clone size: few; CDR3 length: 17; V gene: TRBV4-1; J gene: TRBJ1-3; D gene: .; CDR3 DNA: TGCGCCAGCAGCCAAGAATATGGCAGAATCTCTGGAAACACCATATATTTT; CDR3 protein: CASSQEYGRISGNTIYF
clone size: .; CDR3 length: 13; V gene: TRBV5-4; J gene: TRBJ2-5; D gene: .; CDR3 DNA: TGTGCCAGCAGCCCTGAACCCCAAGAGACCCAGTACTTC; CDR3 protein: CASSPEPQETQYF
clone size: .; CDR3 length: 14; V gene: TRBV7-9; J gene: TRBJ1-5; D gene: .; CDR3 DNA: TGTGCCAGCAGCTTAGGGACAGCCAATCAGCCCCAGCATTTT; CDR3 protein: CASSLGTANQPQHF
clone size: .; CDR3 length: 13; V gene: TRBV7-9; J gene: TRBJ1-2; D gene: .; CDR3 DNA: TGTGCCAGCAGCCACCCGGACAAGGCCGGCTACACCTTC; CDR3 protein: CASSHPDKAGYTF
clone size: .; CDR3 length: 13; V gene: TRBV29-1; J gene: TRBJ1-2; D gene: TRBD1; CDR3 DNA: TGCAGCGTCCCGGGACAGGGAGTCTATGGCTACACCTTC; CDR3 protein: CSVPGQGVYGYTF
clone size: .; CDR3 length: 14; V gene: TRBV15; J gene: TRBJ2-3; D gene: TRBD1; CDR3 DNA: TGTGCCACCATGATGGGACAGAGCACAGATACGCAGTATTTT; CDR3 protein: CATMMGQSTDTQYF
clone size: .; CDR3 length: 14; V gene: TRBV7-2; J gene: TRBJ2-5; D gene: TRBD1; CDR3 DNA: TGTGCCAGCAGCATACCGACAGGGCAAGAGACCCAGTACTTC; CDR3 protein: CASSIPTGQETQYF
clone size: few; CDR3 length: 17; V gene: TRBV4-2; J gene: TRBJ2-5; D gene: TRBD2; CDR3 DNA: TGTGCCAGCAGCCAAGAGGGTCAGCGGGGGGGCGGAGAGACCCAGTACTTC; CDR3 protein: CASSQEGQRGGGETQYF
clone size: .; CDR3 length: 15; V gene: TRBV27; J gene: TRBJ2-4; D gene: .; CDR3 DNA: TGTGCCAGCAGTTCCCCCTCGCTAGCCAAAAACATTCAGTACTTC; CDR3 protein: CASSSPSLAKNIQYF
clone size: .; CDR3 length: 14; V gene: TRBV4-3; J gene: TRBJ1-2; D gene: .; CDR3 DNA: TGCGCCAGCAGCCCGGACAGTGCTAACTATGGCTACACCTTC; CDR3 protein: CASSPDSANYGYTF
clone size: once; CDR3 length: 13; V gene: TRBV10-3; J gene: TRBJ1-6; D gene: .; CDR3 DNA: TGTGCCATCAGTCCCGGGCCCCCTATATCCCTCCACTTT; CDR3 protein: CAISPGPPISLHF
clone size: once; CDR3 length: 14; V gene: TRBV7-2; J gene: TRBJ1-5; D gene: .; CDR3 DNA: TGTGCCAGCAGCTTACTGGGGACCAATCAGCCCCAGCATTTT; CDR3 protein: CASSLLGTNQPQHF
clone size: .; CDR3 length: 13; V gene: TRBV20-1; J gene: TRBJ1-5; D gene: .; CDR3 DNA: TGCAGTGCTAGTCGCGGCAGCAATCAGCCCCAGCATTTT; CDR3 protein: CSASRGSNQPQHF
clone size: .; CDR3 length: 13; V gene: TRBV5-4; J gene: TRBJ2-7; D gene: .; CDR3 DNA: TGTGCCAGCAGCTTGGCCACGCGCGGCGAGCAGTACTTC; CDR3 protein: CASSLATRGEQYF
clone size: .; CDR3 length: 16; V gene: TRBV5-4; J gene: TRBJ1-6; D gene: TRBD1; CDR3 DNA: TGTGCCAGCAGCCCAGTCCCGGGACAGGGGAACTCACCCCTCCACTTT; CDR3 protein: CASSPVPGQGNSPLHF
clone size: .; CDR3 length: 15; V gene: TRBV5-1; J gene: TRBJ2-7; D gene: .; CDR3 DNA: TGCGCCAGCAAACCGTCCGGGACGGGGCCCTACGAGCAGTACTTC; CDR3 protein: CASKPSGTGPYEQYF
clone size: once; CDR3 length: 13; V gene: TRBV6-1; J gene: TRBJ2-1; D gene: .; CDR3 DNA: TGTGCCAGCAGTGAAACCTTTTACAATGAGCAGTTCTTC; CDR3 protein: CASSETFYNEQFF
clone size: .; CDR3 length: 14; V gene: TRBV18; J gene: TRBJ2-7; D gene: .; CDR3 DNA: TGTGCCAGCTCATATGGATCCCTAGCCTACGAGCAGTACTTC; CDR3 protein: CASSYGSLAYEQYF
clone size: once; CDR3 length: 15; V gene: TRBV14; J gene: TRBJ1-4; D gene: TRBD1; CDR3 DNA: TGTGCCAGCAGCCGAGTACAGGGGGCGGGTGAAAAACTGTTTTTT; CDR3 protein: CASSRVQGAGEKLFF
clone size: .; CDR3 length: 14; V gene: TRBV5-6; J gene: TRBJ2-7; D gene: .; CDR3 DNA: TGTGCCAGCAGCTTGGTAGGCCGCTCCTACGAGCAGTACTTC; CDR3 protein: CASSLVGRSYEQYF
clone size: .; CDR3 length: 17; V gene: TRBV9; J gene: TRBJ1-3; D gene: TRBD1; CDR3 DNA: TGTGCCAGCAGCGTAGGGACAGGGGTTCGTCGAGGAAACACCATATATTTT; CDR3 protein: CASSVGTGVRRGNTIYF
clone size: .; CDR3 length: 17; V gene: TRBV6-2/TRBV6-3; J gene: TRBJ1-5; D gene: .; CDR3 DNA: TGTGCCAGCAGTTACTCGACAGCGAGGAGGTACAATCAGCCCCAGCATTTT; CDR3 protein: CASSYSTARRYNQPQHF
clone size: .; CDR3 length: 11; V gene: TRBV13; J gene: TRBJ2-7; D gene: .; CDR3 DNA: TGTGCCAGCAGCGATGGGGACGAGCAGTACTTC; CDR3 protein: CASSDGDEQYF
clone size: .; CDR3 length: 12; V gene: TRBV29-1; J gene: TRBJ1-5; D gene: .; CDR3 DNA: TGCAGCGCCCGGGACGGCAATCAGCCCCAGCATTTT; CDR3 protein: CSARDGNQPQHF
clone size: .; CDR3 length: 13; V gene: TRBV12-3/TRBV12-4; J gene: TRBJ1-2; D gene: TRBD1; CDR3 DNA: TGTGCCAGCAGAGAACAGGGGATCGGTGGCTACACCTTC; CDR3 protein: CASREQGIGGYTF
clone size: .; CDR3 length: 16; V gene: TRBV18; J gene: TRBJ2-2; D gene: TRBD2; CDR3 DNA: TGTGCCAGCCCCGGACTAGCGGGGGGAAACACCGGGGAGCTGTTTTTT; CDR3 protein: CASPGLAGGNTGELFF
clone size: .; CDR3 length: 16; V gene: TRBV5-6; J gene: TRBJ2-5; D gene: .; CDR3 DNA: TGTGCCAGCAGCCCGGAGGGGCAGGGGCCCCAAGAGACCCAGTACTTC; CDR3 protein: CASSPEGQGPQETQYF
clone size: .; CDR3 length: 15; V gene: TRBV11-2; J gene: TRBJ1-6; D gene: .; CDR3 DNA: TGTGCCAGCAGCTTAGAGGGGTCCTATAATTCACCCCTCCACTTT; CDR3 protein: CASSLEGSYNSPLHF
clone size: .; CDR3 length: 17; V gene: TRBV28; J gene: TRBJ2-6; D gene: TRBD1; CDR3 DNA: TGTGCCAGCCGCTCTTGGACAGGAAATACTGGGGCCAACGTCCTGACTTTC; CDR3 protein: CASRSWTGNTGANVLTF
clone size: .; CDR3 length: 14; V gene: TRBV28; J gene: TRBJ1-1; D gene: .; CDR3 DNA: TGTGCCAGCAGTCCCCCGGACAGGAACACTGAAGCTTTCTTT; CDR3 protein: CASSPPDRNTEAFF
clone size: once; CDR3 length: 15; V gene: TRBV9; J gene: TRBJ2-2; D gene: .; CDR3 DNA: TGTGCCAGCAGCGTAGTGGGGGGAAGTACCGGGGAGCTGTTTTTT; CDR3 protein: CASSVVGGSTGELFF
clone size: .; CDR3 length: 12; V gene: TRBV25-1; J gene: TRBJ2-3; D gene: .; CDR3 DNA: TGTGCCAGCAACGGGGACACAGATACGCAGTATTTT; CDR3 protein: CASNGDTDTQYF
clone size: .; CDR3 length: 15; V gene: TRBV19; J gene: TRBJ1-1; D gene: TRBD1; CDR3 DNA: TGTGCCAGTACAGGGGGCGCGGTAGGGAACACTGAAGCTTTCTTT; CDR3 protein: CASTGGAVGNTEAFF
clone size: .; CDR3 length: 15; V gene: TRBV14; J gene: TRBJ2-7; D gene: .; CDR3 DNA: TGTGCCAGCAGCCCCAAACAGGGCCAGACCTACGAGCAGTACTTC; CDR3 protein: CASSPKQGQTYEQYF
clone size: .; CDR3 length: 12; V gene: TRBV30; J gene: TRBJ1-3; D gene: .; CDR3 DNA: TGTGCCTGGAACCCCCCTGGAAACACCATATATTTT; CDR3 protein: CAWNPPGNTIYF
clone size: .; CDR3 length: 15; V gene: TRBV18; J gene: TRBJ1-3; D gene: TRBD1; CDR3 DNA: TGTGCCAGCCCCACAGGGGAGGTAGCTGGAAACACCATATATTTT; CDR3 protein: CASPTGEVAGNTIYF
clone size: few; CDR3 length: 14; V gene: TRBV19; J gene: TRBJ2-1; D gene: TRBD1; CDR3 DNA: TGTGCCAGTAATCACAGGGGGCGTGGGAATGAGCAGTTCTTC; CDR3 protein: CASNHRGRGNEQFF
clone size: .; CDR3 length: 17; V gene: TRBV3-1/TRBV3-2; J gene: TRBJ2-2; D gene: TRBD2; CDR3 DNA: TGTGCCAGCAGCCTAGCGGGGGCCACTATCCAACCGGGGGAGCTGTTTTTT; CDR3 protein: CASSLAGATIQPGELFF
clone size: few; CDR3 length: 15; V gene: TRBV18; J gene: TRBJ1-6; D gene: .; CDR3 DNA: TGTGCCAGCTCGCCCAGGCCCGGGAGGGATTCACCCCTCCACTTT; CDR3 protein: CASSPRPGRDSPLHF